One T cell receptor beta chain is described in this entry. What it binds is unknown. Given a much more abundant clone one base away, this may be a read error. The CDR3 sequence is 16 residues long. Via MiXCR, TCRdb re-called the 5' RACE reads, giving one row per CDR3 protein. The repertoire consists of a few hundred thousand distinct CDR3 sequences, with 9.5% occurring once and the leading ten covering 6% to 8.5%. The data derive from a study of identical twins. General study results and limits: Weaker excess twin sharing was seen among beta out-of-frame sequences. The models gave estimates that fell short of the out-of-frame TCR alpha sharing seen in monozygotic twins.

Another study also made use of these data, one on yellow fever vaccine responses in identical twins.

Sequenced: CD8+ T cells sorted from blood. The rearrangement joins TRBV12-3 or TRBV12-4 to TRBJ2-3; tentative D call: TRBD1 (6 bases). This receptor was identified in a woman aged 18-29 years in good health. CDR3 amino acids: CASRLDSLRGTATQYF. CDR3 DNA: TGTGCCAGCAGGTTGGACAGCTTGAGGGGCACAGCTACGCAGTATTTT.